The rows below give T cell receptor beta chains drawn from one sample of a study of cytotoxic CD8 clonotypes in ibrutinib-treated CLL. Generated by immunoSEQ multiplex PCR, the TCRdb table keeps only in-frame clones and is missing some. The sample has about 80,000 clones; about 85% are singletons. The source material was PBMCs, sampled after 12 months of ibrutinib treatment. The receptors were gathered from a human donor with chronic lymphocytic leukemia. CDR3s include the opening cysteine and the closing phenylalanine or tryptophan. A D gene is named only where the DNA matches it firmly. A clone size is listed for some rows: how often the clone was seen (once, few, many), or a class if it is expanded.

D gene	clone size	CDR3 length	J gene	V gene	CDR3 protein	CDR3 DNA
-	many	13	TRBJ2-3	TRBV28	CASSSRGRDTQYF	TGTGCCAGCAGCTCTCGGGGGCGAGATACGCAGTATTTT
-	-	13	TRBJ1-1	TRBV10-3	CAISESDRTEAFF	TGTGCCATCAGTGAGTCGGACAGAACAGAAGCTTTCTTT
-	-	15	TRBJ2-7	TRBV18	CASSPPGGFFYEQYF	TGTGCCAGCTCACCACCAGGGGGTTTTTTCTACGAGCAGTACTTC
-	once	13	TRBJ2-2	TRBV7-9	CASSSLVPGELFF	TGTGCCAGCAGCTCCCTAGTCCCCGGGGAGCTGTTTTTT
-	-	14	TRBJ1-1	TRBV7-3	CASSPVGGYTEAFF	TGTGCCAGCAGCCCAGTCGGGGGGTACACTGAAGCTTTCTTT
-	few	14	TRBJ2-3	TRBV5-1	CASSPGQVTDTQYF	TGCGCCAGCAGCCCCGGACAAGTCACAGATACGCAGTATTTT
TRBD1	-	15	TRBJ1-1	TRBV7-8	CASTSVRGQNTEAFF	TGTGCCAGCACCTCCGTCAGGGGGCAGAACACTGAAGCTTTCTTT
-	-	15	TRBJ1-5	TRBV27	CASSPQGTKGRPQHF	TGTGCCAGCAGTCCCCAAGGGACCAAAGGGCGGCCCCAGCATTTT
-	-	15	TRBJ1-4	TRBV7-9	CASSQPGTREEKLFF	TGTGCCAGCAGCCAACCGGGAACCCGGGAGGAAAAACTGTTTTTT
TRBD1	once	17	TRBJ2-5	TRBV30	CAWSTGGPPRVQETQYF	TGTGCCTGGAGTACAGGGGGCCCCCCAAGGGTCCAAGAGACCCAGTACTTC
-	-	14	TRBJ2-7	TRBV7-9	CATTPRGVGYEQYF	TGTGCCACCACCCCGAGGGGTGTGGGCTACGAGCAGTACTTC
-	-	15	TRBJ2-7	TRBV4-2	CASSQEDRGPYEQYF	TGTGCCAGCAGCCAAGAGGATCGGGGACCTTACGAGCAGTACTTC
-	-	17	TRBJ2-1	TRBV7-2	CASSLVGGLSSYNEQFF	TGTGCCAGCAGCTTAGTGGGGGGACTTAGCTCCTACAATGAGCAGTTCTTC
-	-	16	TRBJ2-3	TRBV2	CASSEVRRTSTDTQYF	TGTGCCAGCAGTGAAGTACGCAGGACTAGCACAGATACGCAGTATTTT
-	-	14	TRBJ1-6	TRBV6-5	CASTEGGGGAPLHF	TGTGCCAGCACCGAGGGGGGTGGGGGGGCACCCCTCCACTTT
TRBD2	once	16	TRBJ2-5	TRBV9	CASSVGALAEGETQYF	TGTGCCAGCAGCGTAGGGGCGCTAGCGGAGGGGGAGACCCAGTACTTC
-	-	13	TRBJ2-1	TRBV29-1	CSVEDPGKDEQFF	TGCAGCGTTGAAGATCCCGGGAAGGATGAGCAGTTCTTC
-	-	13	TRBJ2-5	TRBV9	CASSPEGRETQYF	TGTGCCAGCAGCCCCGAGGGGCGGGAGACCCAGTACTTC
-	-	13	TRBJ1-1	TRBV7-2	CASSPQVTTEAFF	TGTGCCAGCAGCCCCCAAGTGACCACTGAAGCTTTCTTT
TRBD1	-	16	TRBJ2-2	TRBV28	CASSFPQGTNTGELFF	TGTGCCAGCAGTTTCCCACAGGGGACGAACACCGGGGAGCTGTTTTTT
-	-	13	TRBJ2-7	TRBV6-1	CASSEGVGDEQYF	TGTGCCAGCAGTGAAGGTGTAGGGGACGAGCAGTACTTC
TRBD1	-	13	TRBJ2-7	TRBV7-9	CASSTHRDRGQYF	TGTGCCAGCAGCACCCACCGGGACAGGGGGCAGTACTTC
-	-	16	TRBJ1-1	TRBV4-2	CASSPAADTPNTEAFF	TGTGCCAGCAGCCCAGCGGCCGACACCCCGAACACTGAAGCTTTCTTT
-	-	14	TRBJ2-7	TRBV10-1	CASSGAPPSGGQYF	TGCGCCAGCAGTGGGGCCCCTCCGTCGGGTGGGCAGTACTTC
-	-	13	TRBJ2-1	TRBV11-2	CASSGGYYNEQFF	TGTGCCAGCAGCGGGGGATACTACAATGAGCAGTTCTTC
-	-	13	TRBJ1-6	TRBV6-4	CASSVQGGSPLHF	TGTGCCAGCAGTGTACAGGGCGGTTCACCCCTCCACTTT
-	-	15	TRBJ1-6	TRBV6-1	CASLRGWGGNSPLHF	TGTGCCAGCCTTCGGGGGTGGGGGGGTAATTCACCCCTCCACTTT
-	-	15	TRBJ1-2	TRBV11-3	CASSRDSRGDYGYTF	TGTGCCAGCAGCCGGGACTCCCGAGGGGACTATGGCTACACCTTC
-	few	14	TRBJ1-5	TRBV4-1	CASSQASGDQPQHF	TGCGCCAGCAGCCAAGCCTCCGGGGATCAGCCCCAGCATTTT
-	-	13	TRBJ1-1	TRBV2	CASSSLENTEAFF	TGTGCCAGCAGTTCGTTGGAGAACACTGAAGCTTTCTTT
-	-	15	TRBJ2-3	TRBV27	CASSLSAERTDTQYF	TGTGCCAGCAGTTTATCGGCGGAGCGCACAGATACGCAGTATTTT
TRBD1	-	14	TRBJ1-1	TRBV10-3	CAISEGRGRTEAFF	TGTGCCATCAGTGAGGGTAGGGGGCGGACTGAAGCTTTCTTT
-	-	14	TRBJ1-4	TRBV6-6	CASSYSSTNEKLFF	TGTGCCAGCAGTTACAGTTCAACTAATGAAAAACTGTTTTTT
TRBD1	-	15	TRBJ2-1	TRBV7-2	CASSLVGDRGNEQFF	TGTGCCAGCAGCTTAGTAGGGGACAGGGGCAATGAGCAGTTCTTC